This is a list of T cell receptor beta chains from one sample in a study of cytomegalovirus exposure and HLA in healthy donors. Using immunoSEQ multiplex PCR, the repertoire was profiled, and TCRdb retains in-frame clones only, with some absent. Found here are some 140,000 clones, over 60% of them singletons; the top ten hold over 3%. The sequenced material came from PBMCs. The receptors derive from a man aged 35 to 55 in good health and CMV-seronegative. Both conserved end residues are part of each CDR3. The D gene is left open where the match is weak. Expanded clones are given a class, and other clones once, few, many or no size at all.

j_call d_call clone_size v_call cdr3_aa cdr3_nt
TRBJ1-1 . . TRBV7-8 CASSGTMNTEAFF TGTGCCAGCAGCGGGACAATGAACACTGAAGCTTTCTTT
TRBJ2-7 . . TRBV19 CASSIMLGSEQYF TGTGCCAGTAGTATAATGCTAGGGAGCGAGCAGTACTTC
TRBJ1-3 TRBD1 few TRBV19 CASEDRGRGNTIYF TGTGCCAGTGAGGACAGGGGGCGAGGAAACACCATATATTTT
TRBJ2-7 TRBD2 . TRBV6-5 CASSPGTSLYEQYF TGTGCCAGCAGCCCCGGGACTAGCCTGTACGAGCAGTACTTC
TRBJ2-7 TRBD1 . TRBV6-5 CASSRGQGAEEQYF TGTGCCAGCAGTCGGGGACAGGGGGCGGAAGAGCAGTACTTC
TRBJ1-4 TRBD1 . TRBV19 CASSISTGGPEKLFF TGTGCCAGTAGTATAAGCACAGGGGGCCCTGAAAAACTGTTTTTT
TRBJ2-2 . . TRBV13 CASSLGGSSITGELFF TGTGCCAGCAGCTTAGGGGGGAGTAGTATCACCGGGGAGCTGTTTTTT
TRBJ2-1 TRBD2 . TRBV9 CASSAGLAMNEQFF TGTGCCAGCAGCGCCGGACTAGCGATGAATGAGCAGTTCTTC
TRBJ2-1 . . TRBV7-9 CSSTLGAGEQFF TGTTCCAGCACTCTAGGGGCGGGGGAGCAGTTCTTC
TRBJ1-2 . . TRBV5-6 CASSPGGGGYTF TGTGCCAGCAGCCCAGGTGGAGGAGGCTACACCTTC
TRBJ2-2 . . TRBV6-5 CASIPDFSNAGELFF TGTGCCAGCATCCCGGACTTCTCGAACGCCGGGGAGCTGTTTTTT
TRBJ2-2 . few TRBV7-2 CASSTGSLNTGELFF TGTGCCAGCAGCACAGGGTCCTTGAACACCGGGGAGCTGTTTTTT
TRBJ1-6 . . TRBV12-5 CASGSPQGSYNSPLHF TGTGCTAGTGGTTCGCCCCAGGGCTCCTATAATTCACCCCTCCACTTT
TRBJ2-1 TRBD2 . TRBV7-2 CASSWGLANEQFF TGTGCCAGCAGCTGGGGACTAGCTAATGAGCAGTTCTTC
TRBJ2-7 . once TRBV5-1 CASSSGPLYEQYF TGCGCCAGCAGCTCAGGGCCCCTCTACGAGCAGTACTTC
TRBJ2-3 . . TRBV6-5 CASSYSRVYGSPQYF TGTGCCAGCAGTTACTCGAGGGTTTATGGAAGTCCGCAGTATTTT
TRBJ2-5 . . TRBV11-3 CASSPPSGDRTQYF TGTGCCAGCAGCCCCCCGTCGGGGGATAGGACCCAGTACTTC
TRBJ2-7 TRBD1 . TRBV10-3 CAISDPTGAPYEQYF TGTGCCATCAGTGACCCAACAGGGGCGCCCTACGAGCAGTACTTC
TRBJ2-3 TRBD2 . TRBV30 CAYGTSGSGNTQYF TGTGCCTATGGGACTAGCGGGAGTGGAAATACGCAGTATTTT
TRBJ1-1 . few TRBV27 CASSAGWSFNTEAFF TGTGCCAGCAGTGCCGGCTGGAGCTTCAACACTGAAGCTTTCTTT
TRBJ2-3 . . TRBV29-1 CSTQGRSFRDTQYF TGCAGCACCCAAGGGAGATCCTTTAGGGATACGCAGTATTTT
TRBJ2-1 . . TRBV6-5 CASSYSAGSSYNEQFF TGTGCCAGCAGTTACTCGGCGGGGAGCTCCTACAATGAGCAGTTCTTC
TRBJ1-3 . . TRBV19 CASSIGREGNTIYF TGTGCCAGTAGTATCGGTCGGGAAGGAAACACCATATATTTT
TRBJ2-2 . once TRBV29-1 CSVVISGDWTGELFF TGCAGCGTTGTTATTAGCGGAGACTGGACCGGGGAGCTGTTTTTT
TRBJ2-3 . . TRBV4-3 CASSPQRGPLASLGDTQYF TGCGCCAGCAGCCCCCAGAGGGGCCCCCTAGCGTCACTGGGAGATACGCAGTATTTT